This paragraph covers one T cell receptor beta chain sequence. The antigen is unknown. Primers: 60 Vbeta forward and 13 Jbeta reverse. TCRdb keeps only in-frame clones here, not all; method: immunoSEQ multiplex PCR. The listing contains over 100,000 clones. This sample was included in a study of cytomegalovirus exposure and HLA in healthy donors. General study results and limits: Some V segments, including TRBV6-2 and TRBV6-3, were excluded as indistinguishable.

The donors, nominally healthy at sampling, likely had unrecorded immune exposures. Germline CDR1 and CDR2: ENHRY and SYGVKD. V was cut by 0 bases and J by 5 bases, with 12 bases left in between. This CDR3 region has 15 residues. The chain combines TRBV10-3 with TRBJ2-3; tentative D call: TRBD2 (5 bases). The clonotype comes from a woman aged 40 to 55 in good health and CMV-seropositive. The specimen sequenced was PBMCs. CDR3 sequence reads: CAISESEGVIDTQYF. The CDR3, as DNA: TGTGCCATCAGTGAGTCCGAGGGAGTCATAGATACGCAGTATTTT.